Listed here are 3 T cell receptor beta chains from one sample, sequenced in a study of T cells in localized non-small cell lung cancer. Assay used: immunoSEQ multiplex PCR; TCRdb lists only in-frame clones, some missing. The data show some 78,000 clones, almost 85% seen once. The material sequenced was peripheral blood, taken before any cancer treatment. The receptors derive from a man aged 35 to 69 with stage I lung adenocarcinoma.

V and J are TRBV18 and TRBJ1-2, with no clear D. CDR3 length: 17 residues. V was shortened by 2 bases and J by 0 bases, with 16 bases between the two germline ends. Per the germline V gene, CDR1 is KGHSH and CDR2 is LQKENI. Here the CDR3 DNA reads TGTGCCAGCTCACCAACGGGATCATCGGATTCTAACTATGGCTACACCTTC. This codes for CASSPTGSSDSNYGYTF.

The CDR3 bases are TGTGCCAGCAGCTCACCGGGACGGTTCTACGAGCAGTACTTC. It specifies CASSSPGRFYEQYF. V usage is TRBV7-2 and J usage is TRBJ2-7; D might be TRBD1 or TRBD2, each matching 5 bases. The germline gives CDR1 SGHTA, CDR2 FQGNSA. CDR3 size: 14 residues. The V end lost 4 bases, the J end lost 3 bases, and 13 bases lay between the germline ends.

On this clone itself: The same CDR3 also results from other DNA sequences found in this sample. In DNA form, the CDR3 reads TGCGCCAGCAGCTTGGACGACAGGGGGAGGCGAGGAAACACCATATATTTT. This translates into CASSLDDRGRRGNTIYF. The J gene is TRBJ1-3, the V gene TRBV5-1, with 9 bases lining up with TRBD1. CDR1 is SGHRS, CDR2 YFSETQ, per germline. J lost 4 bases, V lost 0 bases, and 8 bases had no gene match. The CDR3 covers 17 residues.